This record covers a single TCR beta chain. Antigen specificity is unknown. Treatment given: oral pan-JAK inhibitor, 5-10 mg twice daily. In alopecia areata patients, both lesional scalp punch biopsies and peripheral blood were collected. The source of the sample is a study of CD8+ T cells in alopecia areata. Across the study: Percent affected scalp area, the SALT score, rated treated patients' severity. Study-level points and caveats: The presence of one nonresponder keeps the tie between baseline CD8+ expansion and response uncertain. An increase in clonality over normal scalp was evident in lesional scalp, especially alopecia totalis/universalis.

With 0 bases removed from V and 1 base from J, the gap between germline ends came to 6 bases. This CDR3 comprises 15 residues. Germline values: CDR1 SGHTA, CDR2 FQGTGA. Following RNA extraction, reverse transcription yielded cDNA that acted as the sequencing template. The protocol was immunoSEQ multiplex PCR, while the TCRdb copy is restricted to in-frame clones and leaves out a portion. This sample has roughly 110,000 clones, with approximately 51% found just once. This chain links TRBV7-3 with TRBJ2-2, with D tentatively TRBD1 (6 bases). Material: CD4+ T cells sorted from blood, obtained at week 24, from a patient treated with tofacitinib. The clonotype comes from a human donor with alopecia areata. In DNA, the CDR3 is TGTGCCAGCAGCTTAACAGGGGGGAACACCGGGGAGCTGTTTTTT. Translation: CASSLTGGNTGELFF.